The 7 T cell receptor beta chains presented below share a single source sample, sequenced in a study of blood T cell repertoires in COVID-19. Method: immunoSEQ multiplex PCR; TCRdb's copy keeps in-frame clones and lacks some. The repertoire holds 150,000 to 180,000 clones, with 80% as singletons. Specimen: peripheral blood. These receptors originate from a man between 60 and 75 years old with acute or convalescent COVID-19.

The CDR3 nucleotides are TGTGCCAGCAGCTTAGCCGTCAGAAATACGCAGTATTTT. Translation: CASSLAVRNTQYF. The rearrangement joins TRBV7-2 to TRBJ2-3, with D uncertain. Per the germline V gene, CDR1 is SGHTA and CDR2 is FQGNSA. This CDR3 has 13 residues. Trimming took off 0 bases at V and 7 bases at J, with 8 bases between the two ends.

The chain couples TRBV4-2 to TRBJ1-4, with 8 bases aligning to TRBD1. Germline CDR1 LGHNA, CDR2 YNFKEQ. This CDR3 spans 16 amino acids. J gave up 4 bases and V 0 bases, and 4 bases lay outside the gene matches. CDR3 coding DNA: TGTGCCAGCAGCCAAGATGCACAGGGGGGTAATGAAAAACTGTTTTTT. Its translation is CASSQDAQGGNEKLFF.

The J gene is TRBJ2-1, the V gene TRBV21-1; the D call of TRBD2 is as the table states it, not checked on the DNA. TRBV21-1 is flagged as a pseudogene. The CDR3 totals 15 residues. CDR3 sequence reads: CAGSVTSGRENEQFF. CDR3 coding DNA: TGTGCGGGGAGCGTAACTAGCGGGAGAGAGAATGAGCAGTTCTTC.

The CDR3 sequence is CASSHPGQGFYGYTF. The CDR3 nucleotides read TGCGCCAGCAGCCACCCCGGACAGGGGTTTTATGGCTACACCTTC. J is TRBJ1-2 and V is TRBV4-1; 9 bases agree with TRBD1. The V gene end was trimmed by 3 bases and the J gene end by 5 bases; junction bases not matched to a gene: 7. CDR3 length: 15 amino acids. CDR1 is MGHRA, CDR2 YSYEKL, per germline.

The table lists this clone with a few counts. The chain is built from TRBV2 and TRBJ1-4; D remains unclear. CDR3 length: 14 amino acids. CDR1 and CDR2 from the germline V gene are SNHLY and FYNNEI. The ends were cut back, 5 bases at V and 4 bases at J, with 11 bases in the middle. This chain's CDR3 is CASSLSVYNEKLFF. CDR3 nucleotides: TGTGCCAGCAGTTTGTCCGTGTATAATGAAAAACTGTTTTTT.

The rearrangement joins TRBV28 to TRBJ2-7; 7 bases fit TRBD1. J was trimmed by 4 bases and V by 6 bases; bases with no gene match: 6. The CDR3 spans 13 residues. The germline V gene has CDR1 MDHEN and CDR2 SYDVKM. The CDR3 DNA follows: TGTGCCAGCAGACCGGACAGGTGGTACGAGCAGTACTTC. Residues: CASRPDRWYEQYF.

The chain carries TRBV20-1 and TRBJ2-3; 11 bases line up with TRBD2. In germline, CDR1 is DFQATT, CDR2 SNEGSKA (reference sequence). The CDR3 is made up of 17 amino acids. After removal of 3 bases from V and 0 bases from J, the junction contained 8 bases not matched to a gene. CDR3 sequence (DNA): TGCAGTGCTAGTAGGCTAGCGGGAGGACCTAGCACAGATACGCAGTATTTT. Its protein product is CSASRLAGGPSTDTQYF.